This T cell receptor beta chain was sequenced for a study of cytomegalovirus exposure and HLA in healthy donors. Study in general: An analysis done earlier identified 100 million to 140 million unique TCR beta sequences from roughly 190 million T cells.

PCR primers comprised 60 Vbeta and 13 Jbeta primers. Method: immunoSEQ multiplex PCR; TCRdb's copy keeps in-frame clones and lacks some. Of roughly 100,000 clones in the sample, 75% to 85% were seen once. Whole-study results and caveats: With later analysis, a missense DCLRE1C variant became linked to TCR beta V- and J-gene trimming. Productive status was seen about 90% or about 30% of the time for most TCR beta V segments in an earlier analysis.

Regarding this clone: What it binds is not known.

This TCR was recovered from a man between 18 and 29 years old in good health and CMV-seronegative. The sample consisted of PBMCs.

The CDR3 DNA sequence: TGTGCCACGCGTAGAGGGCCCAACACTGAAGCTTTCTTT. Its protein is CATRRGPNTEAFF. This chain connects TRBV27 to TRBJ1-1, with D hard to call. The V end was cut by 10 bases, the J end by 2 bases, with 14 bases between. Germline values: CDR1 MNHEY, CDR2 SMNVEV (reference sequence). CDR3 length: 13 amino acids.